This T cell receptor beta chain originates from a study of blood T cell repertoires in COVID-19. The V end was cut by 5 bases, the J end by 12 bases, with 20 bases between. The CDR3 length is 14 residues. From germline, CDR1 is MNHEY and CDR2 SMNVEV (reference sequence). Method: immunoSEQ multiplex PCR; TCRdb's copy keeps in-frame clones and lacks some. The data show almost 350,000 clones, with almost 90% seen just once and 0.85% to 1.3% held by the top ten. Individuals drawn from approximately 26 US areas were about 18 to 89 years old. This TCR was recovered from a woman aged 25 to 39 who had been exposed to COVID-19. Material for sequencing was PBMCs or T cells enriched from blood (not recorded which). The chain uses TRBV27 and TRBJ2-1, with a weak D call TRBD1 (5 bases). CDR3 in DNA: TGTGCCAGCAGTCTTATAGGGGCTTCCACGGTGCAGTTCTTC. Translating gives CASSLIGASTVQFF.